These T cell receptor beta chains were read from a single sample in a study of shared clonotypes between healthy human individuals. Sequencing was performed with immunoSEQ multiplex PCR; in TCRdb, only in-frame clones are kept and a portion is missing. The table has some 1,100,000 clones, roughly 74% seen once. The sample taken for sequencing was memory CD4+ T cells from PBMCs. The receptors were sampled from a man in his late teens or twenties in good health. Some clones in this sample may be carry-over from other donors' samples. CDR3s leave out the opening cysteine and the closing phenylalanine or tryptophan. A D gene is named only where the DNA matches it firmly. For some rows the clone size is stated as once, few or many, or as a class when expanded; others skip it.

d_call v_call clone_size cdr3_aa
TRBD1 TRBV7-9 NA ASSLASRPNRGDEQY
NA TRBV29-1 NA SVVGGRQGVIYEQY
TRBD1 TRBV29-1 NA SVTGTGNYEQY
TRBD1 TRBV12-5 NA ASGLPWTGTVRSEQF
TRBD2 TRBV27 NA ASSLAGGFSDTGELF
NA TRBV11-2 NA ASSSVLEGLRNGYT
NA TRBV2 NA ASSEDFGTSRQETQY
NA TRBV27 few ASSLLRGPTGELF
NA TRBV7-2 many ASSLVGRGAYGYT
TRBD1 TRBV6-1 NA ASRGTGVPTDTQY
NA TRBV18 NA ASSPFGPGGNYGYT
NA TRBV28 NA ASTVWGGFQETQY
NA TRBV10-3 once AISGAGSFEQY
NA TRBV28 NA ASIHRSENTIY
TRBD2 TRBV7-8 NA ASSLERGAYNEQF
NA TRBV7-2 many ASSLVGQNTEAF
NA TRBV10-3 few AISVSRGDQPQH
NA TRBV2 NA ASSVGEAVGELF
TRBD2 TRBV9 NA ASSSPSGRGSTDTQY
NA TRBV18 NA ASSPNTAYEQY
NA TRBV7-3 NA ASSLASGQEQF
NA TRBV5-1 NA ASRKEAYEQY